One sample yielded the 23 T cell receptor beta chains listed below, sequenced in a study of T cell repertoires in cytomegalovirus infection. TCRdb re-analysed the reads in MiXCR, keeping a single row per CDR3 protein. The sample includes about 310,000 distinct CDR3 sequences, roughly 15% of them seen just once. Sequences were obtained from PBMCs. The receptors come from a human donor in good health (CMV status not recorded). Some clones in this sample may be carry-over from other donors' samples.

The sample holds one count of this clonotype. This sequence joins TRBV14 and TRBJ2-4; D is ambiguous. CDR3 length equals 11 residues. CDR1 and CDR2 from the germline V gene are SGHDN and FVKESK. Trimming took 3 bases from V and 7 from J, leaving 4 bases between them. CDR3 coding DNA: TGTGCCAGCAGCCAGTCGAACATTCAGTACTTC. Protein: CASSQSNIQYF.

This clonotype was recorded many times. J is TRBJ2-3 and V is TRBV7-2; perhaps TRBD1 as D (6 bases). CDR1 is SGHTA and CDR2 is FQGNSA in the germline V gene. The V end was cut by 4 bases, the J end by 2 bases, with 16 bases between. The CDR3 sequence is 16 residues long. CDR3 residues: CASSSLGGLVTDTQYF. The CDR3 DNA is TGTGCCAGCAGCTCTCTAGGGGGTTTAGTCACAGATACGCAGTATTTT.

The chain uses TRBV7-2 and TRBJ2-3; D unresolved. The CDR3 contains 14 residues. Per germline, CDR1 SGHTA and CDR2 FQGNSA. With 7 bases removed from V and 3 bases from J, the gap between germline ends came to 14 bases. The CDR3 spells CASTLQPRTDTQYF. The CDR3 DNA follows: TGTGCCAGCACCCTCCAGCCGAGGACAGATACGCAGTATTTT.

DNA for the CDR3: TGTGCCAGCAGTTTAGATACATCACCCCTCCACTTT. Its translation: CASSLDTSPLHF. The J gene is TRBJ1-6, the V gene TRBV28; no reliable D call. This CDR3 region has 12 residues. Germline assignment: CDR1 MDHEN and CDR2 SYDVKM. V was clipped by 2 bases and J by 10 bases, with 6 bases between them.

This clonotype was recorded at least ten times. J is TRBJ1-1 and V is TRBV28; D is perhaps TRBD1 (5 bases). Between the trimmed V and J ends, which lost 4 bases and 7 bases, there was a span of 10 bases. From germline, CDR1 is MDHEN and CDR2 SYDVKM. This CDR3 comprises 12 residues. The CDR3 DNA reads TGTGCCAGCAGTTCCCAAAGGGGTGAAGCTTTCTTT. Encoded protein: CASSSQRGEAFF. Full variable domain (rest looked up from reference TRBV28 and TRBJ1-1): DVKVTQSSRYLVKRTGEKVFLECVQDMDHENMFWYRQDPGLGLRLIYFSYDVKMKEKGDIPEGYSVSREKKERFSLILESASTNQTSMYLCASSSQRGEAFFGQGTRLTVV.

This sequence joins TRBV7-2 and TRBJ1-4; D not resolved. V gave up 4 bases and J gave up 8 bases, with 14 bases separating them. The CDR3 has 14 residues. Per the germline V gene, CDR1 is SGHTA and CDR2 is FQGNSA. The CDR3 loop is CASSSFGHGEKLFF. In nucleotides, the CDR3 is TGTGCCAGCAGCTCGTTTGGCCATGGGGAAAAACTGTTTTTT.

This clonotype was detected ten times or more. V gene TRBV7-2 combines with J gene TRBJ2-5; D unresolved. The length of the CDR3 is 14 residues. Deletions cut 1 base from V and 3 bases from J, with 9 bases between. Germline-derived CDR1 and CDR2 are SGHTA and FQGNSA. Here the CDR3 DNA reads TGTGCCAGCAGCTTAGGCCTCAGAAAAGAGACCCAGTACTTC. This translates into CASSLGLRKETQYF.

There are a few counts of this clonotype. J is TRBJ1-2 and V is TRBV19; D remains unclear. The V end was cut by 6 bases, the J end by 5 bases, with 7 bases between. This CDR3 is built from 11 residues. In germline, CDR1 is LNHDA, CDR2 SQIVND (reference sequence). The CDR3 here is CASRLQYGYTF. CDR3 DNA sequence: TGTGCCAGTAGACTACAATATGGCTACACCTTC.

This clonotype was recorded many times. V gene TRBV28 combines with J gene TRBJ1-6; D is ambiguous. CDR3 length: 17 amino acids. V shed 0 bases and J shed 5 bases, with 14 bases lying between them. Germline V CDR1 and CDR2: MDHEN, SYDVKM. CDR3 loop: CASSLWGSAEDNSPLHF. The DNA for the CDR3 is TGTGCCAGCAGTTTATGGGGCTCAGCAGAGGATAATTCACCCCTCCACTTT.

This sequence joins TRBV12-3 or TRBV12-4 and TRBJ2-3; TRBD1 aligns across 7 bases. V trimming: 5 bases; J trimming: 9 bases; junction bases outside the gene matches: 14. The CDR3 spans 15 residues. CDR3 region: CASSRIWDRRKTQYF. DNA of the CDR3: TGTGCCAGCAGTCGGATCTGGGACAGAAGAAAAACGCAGTATTTT.

This clonotype has at least ten counts. The J gene is TRBJ2-1, the V gene TRBV6-6; 11 nucleotides match TRBD2. Germline assignment: CDR1 MNHNY and CDR2 SVGAGI (reference sequence). The trim removed 0 bases at V and 2 bases at J, leaving 0 bases unmatched. The CDR3 runs to 16 residues. CDR3 protein: CASSYSSGGAYNEQFF. The CDR3 DNA sequence: TGTGCCAGCAGTTACTCTAGCGGGGGGGCCTACAATGAGCAGTTCTTC.

The chain uses TRBV7-9 and TRBJ2-6; 10 bases fit TRBD2. The CDR3 has 18 residues. Germline V gene data show CDR1 as SEHNR and CDR2 as FQNEAQ (reference sequence). V shed 4 bases and J 0 bases; nucleotides not matched to a gene: 6. CDR3 nucleotides: TGTGCCAGCAGCTCTAGCGGGGGACCTAGCTCTGGGGCCAACGTCCTGACTTTC. This codes for CASSSSGGPSSGANVLTF. The full variable domain, rest sourced from reference TRBV7-9 and TRBJ2-6, is DTGVSQNPRHKITKRGQNVTFRCDPISEHNRLYWYRQTLGQGPEFLTYFQNEAQLEKSRLLSDRFSAERPKGSFSTLEIQRTEQGDSAMYLCASSSSGGPSSGANVLTFGAGSRLTVL.

This clonotype was counted a few times. The rearrangement joins TRBV3-1 to TRBJ2-7; maybe TRBD1 (6 bases). CDR1 and CDR2 (germline): LGHDT, YNNKEL (reference sequence). Trimming took off 4 bases at V and 0 bases at J, with 16 bases between the two ends. The CDR3 is 16 amino acids. CDR3 protein: CASSPTRGMSSYEQYF. Here the CDR3 DNA reads TGTGCCAGCAGCCCTACCAGGGGAATGAGCTCCTACGAGCAGTACTTC.

This clonotype was seen a few times. This chain links TRBV20-1 with TRBJ1-6; possibly TRBD1 for D (6 bases). The CDR3 has 17 residues. V was shortened by 3 bases and J by 0 bases, with 15 bases between the two germline ends. Per the germline V gene, CDR1 is DFQATT and CDR2 is SNEGSKA (reference sequence). This chain's CDR3 is CSASQNRASSYNSPLHF. The CDR3 DNA reads as TGCAGTGCTAGCCAGAACAGGGCCAGCTCCTATAATTCACCCCTCCACTTT.

The chain uses TRBV6-5 and TRBJ2-7; D gene uncertain. CDR1 and CDR2 (germline): MNHEY, SVGAGI. Trimming took 0 bases from V and 3 from J, leaving 12 bases between them. The CDR3 extends over 15 amino acids. The CDR3 DNA reads TGTGCCAGCAGTTACTCTGGGTACCCTGGCTACGAGCAGTACTTC. The encoded protein is CASSYSGYPGYEQYF.

This clonotype occurred a few times. V gene TRBV28 combines with J gene TRBJ2-1, with D tentatively TRBD1 or TRBD2 (5 bases each). CDR3 length equals 17 residues. V was trimmed by 4 bases and J by 9 bases, leaving 25 bases between them. Germline V lookup: CDR1 MDHEN, CDR2 SYDVKM. The DNA of the CDR3 is TGTGCCAGCAGTTCCCCCCGGGACGGTAGAACGAACGGTGAGCAGTTCTTC. Its protein is CASSSPRDGRTNGEQFF.

The gene calls are TRBV9 and TRBJ2-3; D call uncertain. Trimming removed 4 bases at V and 6 bases at J, with 12 bases between. CDR3 length: 13 residues. CDR1 is SGDLS and CDR2 is YYNGEE in the germline V gene. CDR3 region: CASSPPDGDTQYF. CDR3 in DNA: TGTGCCAGCAGCCCCCCGGACGGGGATACGCAGTATTTT.

The CDR3 reads CASSPTVGQPQHF. The CDR3 region has the DNA TGTGCCAGCAGCCCCACGGTGGGTCAGCCCCAGCATTTT. J is TRBJ1-5 and V is TRBV7-4, with unresolved D. V lost 5 bases to trimming and J lost 6 bases, with 11 bases between them. Germline values: CDR1 SGHVT, CDR2 SQSDAQ. This CDR3 is 13 amino acids long. The full variable domain, its missing parts supplied by reference TRBV7-4 and TRBJ1-5, is GAGVSQSPRYKVAKRGRDVALRCDSISGHVTLYWYRQTLGQGSEVLTYSQSDAQRDKSGRPSGRFSAERPERSVSTLKIQRTEQGDSAVYLCASSPTVGQPQHFGDGTRLSIL.

The J gene is TRBJ1-1, the V gene TRBV6-5; D is unresolved. V lost 0 bases and J 0 bases, leaving 14 bases between the germline ends. CDR1 and CDR2 (germline): MNHEY, SVGAGI. This CDR3 has 17 residues. The CDR3 DNA follows: TGTGCCAGCAGTTACTCCCGTAGTGCAGGTTTGAACACTGAAGCTTTCTTT. Translated: CASSYSRSAGLNTEAFF.

V usage is TRBV12-3 or TRBV12-4 and J usage is TRBJ1-5; 7 bases line up with TRBD1. The CDR3 has 14 amino acids. Losses at the gene ends were 5 bases for V and 2 bases for J; bases not matched to a gene: 3. CDR3 residues: CASSKDRGNQPQHF. Here the CDR3 DNA reads TGTGCCAGCAGTAAAGACAGGGGCAATCAGCCCCAGCATTTT.

In this sample, this clonotype turned up many times. The rearrangement uses TRBV10-3 and TRBJ2-5; 7 nucleotides match TRBD1. CDR3 length equals 16 residues. The germline CDR1 and CDR2 sequences are ENHRY and SYGVKD. V lost 4 bases, J lost 5 bases, and 13 bases stayed unmatched. In DNA, the CDR3 is TGTGCCATCAGTGGTCTTATGCAGGGGGAAGGGGAGACCCAGTACTTC. Its protein product is CAISGLMQGEGETQYF.

The chain is built from TRBV28 and TRBJ1-6; D remains unclear. CDR1 MDHEN and CDR2 SYDVKM come from the germline V gene. V was cut by 6 bases and J by 10 bases, with 10 bases left in between. This CDR3 has 12 residues. The CDR3 region has the DNA TGTGCCAGCAGGGCCGTAGAGTCACCCCTCCACTTT. It is translated as CASRAVESPLHF.

This clonotype was seen only a few times. J is TRBJ1-4 and V is TRBV19, with a tentative D call TRBD1 (5 bases). The ends were cut back, 1 base at V and 0 bases at J, with 15 bases in the middle. This CDR3 is 18 amino acids long. The germline V gene has CDR1 LNHDA and CDR2 SQIVND (reference sequence). This CDR3 is CASSIASRTGATNEKLFF. CDR3 DNA sequence: TGTGCCAGTAGTATAGCCTCCAGGACGGGGGCAACTAATGAAAAACTGTTTTTT.